This T cell receptor beta chain was observed in a study of siplizumab effects on memory and regulatory T cells. Study-level findings and limits: It seemed that naive T cells were more diverse than memory cells and were major contributors to the alloresponse.

Trimming took off 3 bases at V and 4 bases at J, with 4 bases between the two ends. Per germline, CDR1 SGHDT and CDR2 YYEEEE. The CDR3 has 12 amino acids. Worth noting for this clone: What it recognizes is unknown.

Method: immunoSEQ multiplex PCR; TCRdb's copy keeps in-frame clones and lacks some. This table has approximately 56,000 clones, just over 95% appearing once. This chain links TRBV5-6 with TRBJ1-4; D gene unclear. Sequencing input: naive CD8+ T cells sorted from blood. The receptor was isolated from a human donor in good health. The CDR3 DNA is TGTGCCAGCAGCTATATTAATGAAAAACTGTTTTTT. Translating gives CASSYINEKLFF.